The rows below give T cell receptor beta chains drawn from one sample of a study of blood T cell repertoires in COVID-19. Data came from immunoSEQ multiplex PCR; TCRdb stores just in-frame clones and leaves some out. The sample yields tens of thousands of clones, approximately 78% seen once. Source material: peripheral blood. Receptor source: a man aged 55-75 years with COVID-19, enrolled during active disease. The CDR3 runs from the conserved cysteine through the conserved F or W.

v_gene	j_gene	CDR3aa
TRBV19	TRBJ2-7	CASSITGESYEQYF
TRBV5-1	TRBJ2-3	CASSRLAGSDTQYF
TRBV7-2	TRBJ2-3	CASSGTSGPQGLTDTQYF
TRBV28	TRBJ2-7	CASSNLWVRGAYEQYF
TRBV12-3/TRBV12-4	TRBJ1-2	CASSPDNYGYTF
TRBV7-9	TRBJ2-2	CASSSRLILTGELFF
TRBV5-1	TRBJ2-3	CASSWGTGGLDTQYF
TRBV9	TRBJ1-3	CASSYTGQGGGSIYF
TRBV5-1	TRBJ2-7	CASSLEGRSYEQYF
TRBV2	TRBJ2-2	CASSELEVGELFF
TRBV29-1	TRBJ2-7	CSVSAGLFSYEQYF
TRBV7-2	TRBJ2-7	CASSLYPGISYEQYF
TRBV18	TRBJ2-3	CASSPSGTSTDTQYF
TRBV5-5	TRBJ2-3	CASSLGSGDTQYF
TRBV18	TRBJ2-2	CASSPKQASGELFF
TRBV10-1	TRBJ2-7	CASSEGLAGLSYEQYF
TRBV11-2	TRBJ1-6	CASSPRRGGQGNSPLHF
TRBV11-3	TRBJ2-1	CASRGTSGKDEQFF
TRBV6-1	TRBJ1-6	CASSEGAGGRNSPLHF
TRBV19	TRBJ1-6	CWGGSPLHF
TRBV2	TRBJ1-6	CASVGLIGTANSPLHF
TRBV9	TRBJ2-5	CASSQGTAETQYF
TRBV23-1	TRBJ1-5	CASSPPDRASNQPQHF
TRBV28	TRBJ2-2	CASSSLDRNTGELFF
TRBV16	TRBJ1-1	CASSQRGRMNTEAFF
TRBV5-4	TRBJ2-1	CASIGGTSGYNEQFF
TRBV4-1	TRBJ2-1	CASSQGGTRGGEQFF
TRBV29-1	TRBJ2-7	CSPYRDTSYEQYF
TRBV2	TRBJ1-4	CASSDRHIGEKLFF
TRBV9	TRBJ1-1	CASSDRTGIGNTEAFF
TRBV27	TRBJ2-5	CASSFGLAARTQYF
TRBV6-5	TRBJ2-3	CASSKRLASTDTQYF
TRBV29-1	TRBJ2-4	CSVAAIGISMAKNIQYF
TRBV5-1	TRBJ2-3	CASSKTTSGGGDTQYF
TRBV5-4	TRBJ2-5	CASSLGEIKETQYF
TRBV28	TRBJ2-7	CASSSGTGGSYEQYF
TRBV6-2/TRBV6-3	TRBJ2-7	CASSSPPGEQYF
TRBV3-1/TRBV3-2	TRBJ1-1	CASRPNRGAEAFF
TRBV7-9	TRBJ2-7	CASSLGQGVPTEQYF
TRBV6-1	TRBJ2-3	CASSENGGLSTDTQYF
TRBV4-2	TRBJ2-5	CASSQAGTSGGETQYF
TRBV29-1	TRBJ1-2	CSVVDSYGYTF
TRBV5-5	TRBJ2-1	CASSLEQRGGFF
TRBV24-1	TRBJ2-1	CATSLTGEVRNEQFF
TRBV18	TRBJ2-2	CASSSTGAGELFF
TRBV19	TRBJ1-2	CASYTHGYTF
TRBV4-1	TRBJ2-1	CASSPWAGGYNEQFF
TRBV4-2	TRBJ1-4	CASSQDGIRQGFEKLFF
TRBV12-3/TRBV12-4	TRBJ1-1	CASSDYQGSEAFF
TRBV28	TRBJ1-5	CASTPQGINQPQHF
TRBV28	TRBJ1-5	CASSGERQPQHF
TRBV5-1	TRBJ2-4	CASSLGTGDIQYF
TRBV2	TRBJ2-3	CASSLAGVIDTQYF
TRBV6-2/TRBV6-3	TRBJ1-2	CASSSRQGNYGYTF